The source of this TCR beta chain is a study of cytomegalovirus exposure and HLA in healthy donors. With 60 Vbeta and 13 Jbeta primers, the PCR was carried out. Clones were sequenced by immunoSEQ multiplex PCR, and TCRdb holds only the in-frame ones, with some missing. In the table there are more than 200,000 clones, over 60% of which are singletons. Germline CDR1 is MNHNY and CDR2 is SVGAGI (reference sequence). This CDR3 has 15 amino acids. Trimming took 5 bases from V and 6 from J; bases not matched to a gene: 8. The chain has TRBV6-6 and TRBJ2-2, with 8 bases fitting TRBD1. The material sequenced was PBMCs. The TCR originated in a male donor in good health and CMV-seronegative. For the CDR3, the DNA is TGTGCCAGCAGTCCGGACAGGGCAGTTCCCGGGGAGCTGTTTTTT. It translates to CASSPDRAVPGELFF.